Shown below are 31 T cell receptor beta chains from a single sample sequenced in a study of breast tumors, draining lymph nodes, adjacent tissues. The lymph nodes were axillary draining lymph nodes from breast cancer patients. TCRdb analysed the multiplex PCR reads with MiXCR anew, one entry per CDR3 protein. The sample consists of around 140,000 distinct CDR3 sequences, over 25% of them appearing once. Sequences were obtained from axillary lymph node tissue. All receptors derive from a female donor with breast cancer. Some clones in this sample may be carry-over from other donors' samples.

This clonotype came up many times. V usage is TRBV10-3 and J usage is TRBJ1-2, with 11 bases that match TRBD1. This CDR3 comprises 14 residues. From germline, CDR1 is ENHRY and CDR2 SYGVKD. Unmatched junction bases numbered 5, after V lost 4 bases and J lost 7 bases. CDR3 residues: CAISVEGQGVGYTF. The CDR3 bases are TGTGCCATCAGTGTTGAGGGACAGGGGGTTGGCTACACCTTC.

The rearrangement joins TRBV18 to TRBJ1-1, with TRBD1 matching 7 bases. After removal of 3 bases from V and 0 bases from J, the junction contained 1 base not matched to a gene. The V gene's germline CDR1 is KGHSH and CDR2 LQKENI. The CDR3 sequence is 14 residues long. The CDR3 region is CASSPTGVNTEAFF. The CDR3 nucleotides read TGTGCCAGCTCACCTACAGGGGTGAACACTGAAGCTTTCTTT.

With respect to this clonotype: At one boundary the junction diverges from the germline segment, which might be a read error. The chain couples TRBV10-3 to TRBJ1-3; D may be TRBD1 (5 bases). Germline assignment: CDR1 ENHRY and CDR2 SYGVKD. The CDR3 consists of 16 residues. The CDR3 reads CAIGESVEGTGNTIYF. CDR3 DNA sequence: TGTGCCATCGGTGAGTCGGTGGAGGGGACTGGAAACACCATATATTTT.

A remark on this clonotype: In this CDR3 the conserved last residue, phenylalanine or tryptophan, is missing, so a read error is likely. The rearrangement joins TRBV4-1 to TRBJ1-2, with D tentatively TRBD1 (6 bases). V was shortened by 0 bases and J by 4 bases, with 15 bases between the two germline ends. CDR3 length: 16 residues. The germline V gene encodes CDR1 MGHRA and CDR2 YSYEKL. CDR3 sequence (DNA): TGCGCCAGCAGCCAAGATTGGGGGGCGGTTGGCTATGGCTACACCCTC. It is translated as CASSQDWGAVGYGYTL.

A single count supports this clonotype. The chain links TRBV30 to TRBJ1-5; 7 bases match TRBD1. This CDR3 has 15 amino acids. J lost 6 bases, V lost 4 bases, and 12 bases had no gene match. Germline values: CDR1 GTSNPN, CDR2 SVGIG (reference sequence). The CDR3 sequence: CAWNPGGGTGQPQHF. The DNA of the CDR3 is TGTGCCTGGAATCCAGGGGGAGGGACGGGTCAGCCCCAGCATTTT.

There are many counts of this clonotype. The V gene is TRBV11-2, the J gene TRBJ2-1; a weak D match, TRBD2 (6 bases). CDR3 length: 13 residues. V was shortened by 3 bases and J by 8 bases, with 11 bases between the two germline ends. Germline assignment: CDR1 SGHAT and CDR2 FQNNGV. CDR3 sequence reads: CASSFPGLHEQFF. The DNA for the CDR3 is TGTGCCAGCAGCTTCCCGGGACTCCATGAGCAGTTCTTC.

This clonotype was seen only a few times. The rearrangement links TRBV30 to TRBJ2-7; 10 nucleotides align to TRBD1. With V trimmed by 5 bases and J by 7 bases, 8 bases remained unmatched. Germline V gives CDR1 GTSNPN, CDR2 SVGIG (reference sequence). CDR3 length: 13 amino acids. For the CDR3, the DNA is TGTGCCTGGGCCGGGACAGGGGCAGGGGAGCAGTACTTC. Encoded protein: CAWAGTGAGEQYF.

This clonotype was observed many times. The chain employs TRBV20-1 and TRBJ2-3; D remains ambiguous. Germline V gives CDR1 DFQATT, CDR2 SNEGSKA (reference sequence). V was trimmed by 3 bases and J by 2 bases, leaving 9 bases between them. The CDR3 totals 13 residues. Here the CDR3 reads CSARSPNTDTQYF. CDR3 sequence (DNA): TGCAGTGCTAGGTCGCCCAACACAGATACGCAGTATTTT.

This clonotype was observed a single time. The chain has TRBV19 and TRBJ1-5; 8 bases map to TRBD1. The CDR3 has 16 amino acids. Germline V lookup: CDR1 LNHDA, CDR2 SQIVND (reference sequence). V lost 9 bases to trimming and J lost 5 bases; unmatched junction nucleotides: 15. The CDR3 nucleotides read TGTGCCAGCCTAGCGAAGCCACAGGGGGGCGATCAGCCCCAGCATTTT. It is translated as CASLAKPQGGDQPQHF.

This clonotype has at least ten counts. The genes are TRBV7-2 and TRBJ1-2; weak D call: TRBD1 (5 bases). V was shortened by 0 bases and J by 2 bases, with 16 bases between the two germline ends. Germline assignment: CDR1 SGHTA and CDR2 FQGNSA. This CDR3 has 17 amino acids. The CDR3 loop is CASSLARARGENYGYTF. CDR3 bases: TGTGCCAGCAGCTTAGCACGGGCGAGGGGAGAGAACTATGGCTACACCTTC.

This clonotype was recorded at least ten times. The chain combines TRBV5-6 with TRBJ2-7; 8 bases map to TRBD1. V lost 4 bases and J lost 3; bases outside the gene matches: 6. CDR1 and CDR2 from the germline V gene are SGHDT and YYEEEE. The length of the CDR3 is 14 residues. CDR3 sequence reads: CASSNGQGVYEQYF. DNA of the CDR3: TGTGCCAGCAGCAACGGACAGGGAGTCTACGAGCAGTACTTC.

With respect to this clonotype: Germline and junction disagree at one end, which may indicate a read error. The chain joins TRBV11-2 to TRBJ2-5; maybe TRBD2 (5 bases). The CDR3 runs to 17 residues. Germline V gene sequence: CDR1 SGHAT, CDR2 FQNNGV. The CDR3 nucleotides read TGTGCCAGCAGCTTAGTCTCGGGGAGCCGTCTCCAAGAGACCCAGTATTTC. Translated, it gives CASSLVSGSRLQETQYF.

This clonotype was counted ten times or more. The gene calls are TRBV2 and TRBJ2-5; D may be TRBD1 (5 bases). Germline V CDR1 and CDR2: SNHLY, FYNNEI. Trimming shortened V by 2 bases and J by 1 base, and 5 bases separated the two germline ends. This CDR3 is built from 13 residues. CDR3 in amino acids: CASSERGQETQYF. The DNA for the CDR3 is TGTGCCAGCAGTGAAAGGGGCCAAGAGACCCAGTACTTC.

This clonotype was seen at least ten times. J is TRBJ2-5 and V is TRBV3-1, with D uncertain. The CDR3 contains 12 residues. The ends were cut back, 6 bases at V and 2 bases at J, with 7 bases in the middle. Per germline, CDR1 LGHDT and CDR2 YNNKEL (reference sequence). CDR3 residues: CASRARQETQYF. The CDR3 DNA reads TGTGCCAGCAGAGCCCGTCAAGAGACCCAGTACTTC.

This clonotype was seen a handful of times. This may be a read error, as it is one base from a much larger clone. The chain is built from TRBV5-5 and TRBJ2-7; TRBD1 matches 7 bases. The CDR3 totals 13 residues. V lost 2 bases and J lost 5; bases outside the gene matches: 4. Germline CDR1 is SGHKS and CDR2 is YYEKEE (reference sequence). The DNA for the CDR3 is TGTGCCAGCAGCTTAGACAGGGCAAACGAGCAGTACTTC. This gives the protein CASSLDRANEQYF.

The chain uses TRBV7-8 and TRBJ1-5, with D perhaps matching TRBD1 (6 bases). The CDR3 has 18 amino acids. V lost 4 bases to trimming and J lost 0 bases, with 19 bases between them. Germline V gene sequence: CDR1 SGHVS, CDR2 FQNEAQ. The CDR3 nucleotides are TGTGCCAGCAGCTCAGCGGGGCAGGGGTTAGCTAGCAATCAGCCCCAGCATTTT. Translating gives CASSSAGQGLASNQPQHF.

This clonotype was found many times. A read error may produce the germline difference seen at one junction end. The rearrangement joins TRBV6-6 to TRBJ2-5, with D maybe TRBD2 (6 bases). From germline, CDR1 is MNHNY and CDR2 SVGAGI (reference sequence). This CDR3 region has 14 residues. CDR3 sequence: CASSHSEGVETQYF. The CDR3 nucleotides read TGTGCCAGCAGTCACTCGGAGGGTGTCGAGACCCAGTACTTC.

A remark on this clonotype: The junction departs from germline at one end; a sequencing error may be responsible. The CDR3 DNA follows: TGTGCCGGCAGCTTAGATGGTGCGGGCCGGCCCCAGCATTTT. It encodes CAGSLDGAGRPQHF. V is TRBV7-2 and J is TRBJ1-5, with D unclear. CDR1 is SGHTA and CDR2 is FQGNSA in the germline V gene. The length of the CDR3 is 14 residues.

This clonotype was observed many times. This chain uses TRBV7-3 with TRBJ2-5; 8 bases are a match to TRBD2. V dropped 4 bases and J dropped 3; count of bases not matched to a gene: 22. The CDR3 contains 20 residues. CDR1 and CDR2 from the germline V gene are SGHTA and FQGTGA. CDR3 coding DNA: TGTGCCAGCAGCTCAAACCCTTTAGGTCAGCGGGGGAGCACCAAAGAGACCCAGTACTTC. Its translation is CASSSNPLGQRGSTKETQYF.

A word on this clonotype: Likely a read error: the CDR3 ends without its conserved phenylalanine or tryptophan. The DNA is omitted, as the CDR3 cannot be located on it reliably, and the CDR3 follows TCRdb's listing. The V and J genes are TRBV19 and TRBJ2-3. Germline CDR1 and CDR2: LNHDA and SQIVND (reference sequence). A total of 16 residues make up the CDR3, ends included. CDR3: CASRYGPDYSTDTQYS.

This clonotype was counted many times. This sequence joins TRBV6-1 and TRBJ2-3; TRBD1 matches at 11 bases. Trimming at V came to 2 bases and at J to 2 bases, leaving 6 bases not matched to a gene. The germline gives CDR1 MNHNS, CDR2 SASEGT. The CDR3 extends over 17 amino acids. The CDR3 spells CASSEKGTGGPTDTQYF. DNA for the CDR3: TGTGCCAGCAGTGAAAAGGGGACAGGGGGGCCCACAGATACGCAGTATTTT.

This clonotype was counted many times. The chain uses TRBV20-1 and TRBJ1-2; possibly TRBD1 for D (5 bases). CDR1 and CDR2 from the germline V gene are DFQATT and SNEGSKA (reference sequence). V dropped 6 bases and J dropped 3 bases, with 11 bases sitting between them. The CDR3 totals 12 residues. The DNA of the CDR3 is TGCAGTGCCGGGGGGGGTGACTATGGCTACACCTTC. Translation gives CSAGGGDYGYTF.

This clonotype was detected ten times or more. Compared with germline, one end of the junction differs, possibly owing to a read error. The chain is built from TRBV6-5 and TRBJ2-1; no reliable D call. Germline lookup yields CDR1 MNHEY and CDR2 SVGAGI. CDR3 size: 12 residues. For the CDR3, the DNA is TGTGCCAGCAGTTACCGTCGGAGCGAGTGGGCCTTC. Encoded protein: CASSYRRSEWAF.

The V and J genes are TRBV7-3 and TRBJ1-2; possibly TRBD1 for D (6 bases). The CDR3 totals 15 residues. CDR1 is SGHTA, CDR2 FQGTGA, per germline. The V end was cut by 5 bases, the J end by 8 bases, with 21 bases between. In nucleotides, the CDR3 is TGTGCCAGCAGCCGACCCTCACAGGGAATGGGCGGCTACACCTTC. Amino acid sequence: CASSRPSQGMGGYTF.

This clonotype was counted only a few times. A much larger clone is a single base away; this may be a read error. This chain links TRBV20-1 with TRBJ1-4; D unresolved. The CDR3 has 14 residues. Looked up from germline, CDR1 is DFQATT and CDR2 is SNEGSKA (reference sequence). CDR3 DNA sequence: TGCGGTGCTAGAGATCCCAGGAGGAATGAAAAACTGTTTTTT. Its translation: CGARDPRRNEKLFF.

The V gene is TRBV9, the J gene TRBJ1-1, with D possibly TRBD1 on 5 matching bases. The germline V gene encodes CDR1 SGDLS and CDR2 YYNGEE. The ends were cut back, 0 bases at V and 4 bases at J, with 10 bases in the middle. There are 14 residues in the CDR3. The CDR3 DNA reads as TGTGCCAGCAGCGTAGAAGTGGGGGGCACTGAAGCTTTCTTT. Translation: CASSVEVGGTEAFF. Variable domain in full (rest from reference TRBV9 and TRBJ1-1): DSGVTQTPKHLITATGQRVTLRCSPRSGDLSVYWYQQSLDQGLQFLIQYYNGEERAKGNILERFSAQQFPDLHSELNLSSLELGDSALYFCASSVEVGGTEAFFGQGTRLTVV.

This clonotype was recorded many times. The chain links TRBV28 to TRBJ1-2, with a possible D match to TRBD1 (6 bases). Germline V CDR1 and CDR2: MDHEN, SYDVKM. The CDR3 sequence is 13 residues long. V gave up 8 bases and J gave up 8 bases, with 18 bases separating them. The CDR3 DNA is TGTGCCAGCTGGGACCTTACAGGGTTCGGCTACACCTTC. It is translated as CASWDLTGFGYTF.

This clonotype occurred a few times. A much larger clone sits a single nucleotide away, making a read error possible. The J gene is TRBJ2-5, the V gene TRBV6-2 or TRBV6-3; 7 bases are a match to TRBD1. Looked up from germline, CDR1 is MNHEY and CDR2 is SVGEGT. The CDR3 has 16 residues. Losses at the gene ends were 5 bases for V and 4 bases for J; bases not matched to a gene: 13. The CDR3 region is CASSHGWTGVVETQYF. CDR3 nucleotides: TGTGCCAGCAGTCACGGCTGGACAGGCGTCGTAGAGACCCAGTACTTC.

Many counts were recorded for this clonotype. The J gene is TRBJ1-2, the V gene TRBV10-3; TRBD1 might be the D (6 bases). CDR1 and CDR2 (germline): ENHRY, SYGVKD. The CDR3 is 14 amino acids. The germline V and J ends were trimmed by 6 bases and 8 bases, with 19 bases remaining between them. CDR3 sequence reads: CAISKQGPPGGYTF. As DNA, the CDR3 is TGTGCCATCAGCAAGCAGGGGCCGCCCGGAGGCTACACCTTC.

This clonotype has ten or more counts. This chain links TRBV11-2 with TRBJ2-1; TRBD2 aligns across 11 bases. J was trimmed by 7 bases and V by 4 bases; bases with no gene match: 9. The CDR3 runs to 16 residues. Germline V CDR1 and CDR2: SGHAT, FQNNGV. The CDR3 sequence: CASSSNSGGAQNEQFF. As DNA, the CDR3 is TGTGCCAGCAGCTCGAATAGCGGGGGGGCCCAGAATGAGCAGTTCTTC.

This clonotype was detected ten times or more. This sequence joins TRBV19 and TRBJ2-3, with D tentatively TRBD1 (5 bases). Per germline, CDR1 LNHDA and CDR2 SQIVND (reference sequence). This CDR3 region has 15 residues. V dropped 5 bases and J dropped 6 bases, with 18 bases sitting between them. The CDR3 DNA follows: TGTGCCAGTAGTGGGCCAGACAGCTATAGGGATACGCAGTATTTT. It codes for CASSGPDSYRDTQYF.